This T cell receptor (beta chain) was retrieved from a study of blood T cells in healthy people across ages. Findings and limits, study-wide: Versus aged donors, long-lived donors had higher diversity and more naive CD4+ cells.

Comments on this clonotype: As yet, its antigen is unknown.

Sample-barcoded 5' priming and a J-beta primer mix drove a second PCR of about 7 to 12 cycles. TCRdb fed the 5' RACE reads into MiXCR, producing one record per CDR3 protein. The repertoire holds 700,000 or so distinct CDR3 sequences, with around a fifth as singletons. Sequenced input: blood. The TCR originated in a man between 65 and 80 years old in good health.

The CDR3 spells CASHGRTGELFF. CDR3 nucleotide sequence: TGTGCCAGCCACGGACGCACCGGGGAGCTGTTTTTT. The V gene is TRBV3-1, the J gene TRBJ2-2; no firm D call. V was cut by 8 bases and J by 4 bases, with 8 bases left in between. The CDR3 extends over 12 amino acids. Germline lookup yields CDR1 LGHDT and CDR2 YNNKEL (reference sequence).